This entry describes one T cell receptor beta chain. The antigen is undetermined. The sample belongs to a study of cytomegalovirus exposure and HLA in healthy donors. Looking at the study overall: Most genotyped donors, about 81% of some 400, had Caucasian-associated genetic ancestry. Notes on the study in general: In a later analysis, several top co-occurrence clusters appeared linked to parvovirus B19, influenza, CMV and Epstein-Barr virus. Information on immune exposure was restricted to one variable (CMV serostatus).

In the PCR, 60 Vbeta and 13 Jbeta primers were used. Sequencing was performed with immunoSEQ multiplex PCR; in TCRdb, only in-frame clones are kept and a portion is missing. The data show tens of thousands of clones, 63% seen once. This receptor was identified in a woman in her thirties or forties in good health and CMV-seropositive. Sequences were obtained from PBMCs.

For the CDR3, the DNA is TGCAGTGCTAAAACAGTCAACACTGAAGCTTTCTTT. It specifies CSAKTVNTEAFF. The chain joins TRBV29-1 to TRBJ1-1; D uncertain. The CDR3 loop spans 12 amino acids. Germline-derived CDR1 and CDR2 are SQVTM and ANQGSEA.